A selection of T cell receptor beta chains follows, all from one sample in a study of CD8+ T cells in alopecia areata. The repertoire was sequenced with immunoSEQ multiplex PCR; TCRdb's copy has only in-frame clones and lacks some. The sample includes about 200,000 clones, around 64% of them seen just once. Here the sequenced sample was CD4+ T cells sorted from blood, taken at roughly week 49, from a patient treated with tofacitinib. The receptor source for this set is a human donor with alopecia areata. Each CDR3 is given with its conserved first and last residue. D genes are given only for firm matches. Expanded clones get a size class; other rows say once, few or many, or leave the size out.

D gene,clone size,V gene,J gene,CDR3 protein,CDR3 DNA
TRBD1,-,TRBV25-1,TRBJ2-5,CASSPALGTGGEETQYF,TGTGCCAGCAGTCCGGCGCTCGGGACAGGGGGCGAAGAGACCCAGTACTTC
TRBD1,-,TRBV30,TRBJ1-2,CAWRQGAEGYTF,TGTGCCTGGAGACAGGGGGCGGAGGGCTACACCTTC
-,-,TRBV30,TRBJ1-6,CAWNSRQGNSPLHF,TGTGCCTGGAACTCCAGGCAGGGTAATTCACCCCTCCACTTT
-,-,TRBV30,TRBJ2-5,CAWSFGETQYF,TGTGCCTGGAGCTTTGGAGAGACCCAGTACTTC
-,-,TRBV30,TRBJ1-2,CAWSVDGYGYTF,TGTGCCTGGAGTGTTGATGGCTATGGCTACACCTTC
TRBD1,-,TRBV27,TRBJ1-6,CASGRSTGGNSPLHF,TGTGCCAGCGGAAGATCGACAGGGGGAAATTCACCCCTCCACTTT
-,many,TRBV6-1,TRBJ1-5,CASSDDGIYQPQHF,TGTGCCAGCAGTGATGACGGGATCTATCAGCCCCAGCATTTT
-,once,TRBV13,TRBJ2-7,CASSLKGSYEQYF,TGTGCCAGCAGCTTAAAGGGGTCCTACGAGCAGTACTTC
TRBD1,-,TRBV19,TRBJ2-7,CASSRQGTDGYEQYF,TGTGCCAGTAGCCGGCAAGGGACAGATGGATACGAGCAGTACTTC
TRBD1,-,TRBV5-4,TRBJ1-2,CASSLETGVNYGYTF,TGTGCCAGCAGCTTGGAGACAGGGGTCAACTATGGCTACACCTTC
-,few,TRBV5-4,TRBJ2-3,CASSSPSAGLADTQYF,TGTGCCAGCAGCTCGCCATCTGCCGGTTTGGCAGATACGCAGTATTTT
-,-,TRBV7-9,TRBJ2-5,CASSPRPQETQYF,TGTGCCAGCAGCCCGCGGCCACAAGAGACCCAGTACTTC
TRBD1,-,TRBV29-1,TRBJ1-5,CSVAETGGKQPQHF,TGCAGCGTTGCCGAGACAGGGGGAAAGCAGCCCCAGCATTTT
TRBD1,-,TRBV6-1,TRBJ2-3,CASRQGGGTDTQYF,TGTGCCAGCCGACAGGGGGGAGGCACAGATACGCAGTATTTT
TRBD2,-,TRBV7-2,TRBJ2-5,CASTRGASGQETQYF,TGTGCCAGCACCAGAGGGGCTAGCGGACAAGAGACCCAGTACTTC
-,few,TRBV18,TRBJ1-4,CASSPPLRGVVEEKLFF,TGTGCCAGCTCACCACCTCTAAGGGGAGTTGTTGAGGAAAAACTGTTTTTT
-,-,TRBV29-1,TRBJ1-1,CSVKLRLANTEAFF,TGCAGCGTAAAATTGAGGCTTGCGAACACTGAAGCTTTCTTT
-,-,TRBV5-1,TRBJ1-1,CASSLGGRMNTEAFF,TGCGCCAGCAGCTTGGGAGGACGAATGAACACTGAAGCTTTCTTT
-,few,TRBV29-1,TRBJ2-1,CSVVLVSRSYNEQFF,TGCAGCGTTGTCTTAGTTTCCAGATCCTACAATGAGCAGTTCTTC
-,-,TRBV19,TRBJ1-6,CATRGSYNSPLHF,TGTGCCACCAGAGGCTCCTATAATTCACCCCTCCACTTT
-,-,TRBV27,TRBJ1-2,CASGENIVRGYTF,TGTGCCAGCGGGGAAAACATCGTTCGCGGCTACACCTTC
-,few,TRBV2,TRBJ2-3,CASRDTDTQYF,TGTGCCAGCCGGGACACAGATACGCAGTATTTT
TRBD1,-,TRBV6-1,TRBJ2-7,CASSEEDRGPYEQYF,TGTGCCAGCAGTGAAGAGGACAGGGGGCCCTACGAGCAGTACTTC
-,-,TRBV4-1,TRBJ1-2,CASSRPEGPGRDDTF,TGCGCCAGCAGCCGCCCGGAGGGTCCAGGGAGGGACGACACCTTC
-,once,TRBV20-1,TRBJ2-1,CSASGGEQFF,TGCAGTGCTAGTGGGGGTGAGCAGTTCTTC
-,-,TRBV12-5,TRBJ1-6,CASARTDNSPLHF,TGTGCTAGTGCCAGGACCGATAATTCACCCCTCCACTTT
TRBD1,-,TRBV28,TRBJ1-2,CATVRDRGGYTF,TGTGCCACCGTCCGGGACAGGGGAGGCTACACCTTC
TRBD2,-,TRBV4-3,TRBJ2-5,CASSQGLGAETQYF,TGCGCCAGCAGCCAGGGACTAGGGGCTGAGACCCAGTACTTC
TRBD1,-,TRBV9,TRBJ1-1,CASAKGQRGTEAFF,TGTGCCAGCGCGAAGGGACAGAGGGGCACTGAAGCTTTCTTT
-,-,TRBV6-5,TRBJ1-1,CASSYSFWVDTEAFF,TGTGCCAGCAGTTACTCATTCTGGGTTGACACTGAAGCTTTCTTT
-,-,TRBV5-6,TRBJ1-6,CASSTGYEDNSPLHF,TGTGCCAGCAGCACCGGTTATGAAGATAATTCACCCCTCCACTTT
TRBD1,-,TRBV27,TRBJ1-1,CASSLVGQGAPGTEAFF,TGTGCCAGCAGTTTAGTCGGACAGGGGGCGCCGGGTACTGAAGCTTTCTTT
-,few,TRBV27,TRBJ1-6,CASSFTGSPLHF,TGTGCCAGCAGTTTTACTGGGTCACCCCTCCACTTT
-,-,TRBV29-1,TRBJ2-3,CSVEVRPYTQYF,TGCAGCGTTGAAGTCAGACCATATACGCAGTATTTT
-,-,TRBV4-3,TRBJ2-6,CASSQEIGRPGANVLTF,TGCGCCAGCAGCCAAGAGATAGGACGGCCTGGGGCCAACGTCCTGACTTTC
TRBD2,-,TRBV29-1,TRBJ2-7,CSVQSGGSDEQYF,TGCAGCGTCCAAAGCGGGGGTAGCGACGAGCAGTACTTC
TRBD2,-,TRBV5-1,TRBJ2-1,CASSFGLAGVDEQFF,TGCGCCAGCAGCTTTGGACTAGCGGGGGTTGATGAGCAGTTCTTC
-,-,TRBV4-3,TRBJ2-3,CASSQRRPRVRDTDTQYF,TGCGCCAGCAGCCAACGCAGGCCTAGGGTTAGAGACACAGATACGCAGTATTTT
TRBD2,-,TRBV6-5,TRBJ2-1,CASRPLAGGPNEQFF,TGTGCCAGCAGGCCTCTAGCGGGGGGACCGAATGAGCAGTTCTTC
-,-,TRBV7-2,TRBJ2-7,CASSLSEHSYEQYF,TGTGCCAGCAGCTTATCAGAGCACTCCTACGAGCAGTACTTC
TRBD1,-,TRBV2,TRBJ1-1,CASTGTGGNLDEAFF,TGTGCCAGCACCGGGACAGGGGGCAACCTAGATGAAGCTTTCTTT
TRBD1,-,TRBV29-1,TRBJ1-2,CSVELGQGAFHYTF,TGCAGCGTTGAACTGGGCCAGGGGGCTTTTCACTACACCTTC
-,-,TRBV20-1,TRBJ2-5,CSASKGETQYF,TGCAGTGCTAGTAAAGGAGAGACCCAGTACTTC
-,-,TRBV30,TRBJ1-6,CAWSVLKGGDSPLHF,TGTGCCTGGAGTGTACTCAAGGGAGGAGATTCACCCCTCCACTTT